This TCR beta chain was recovered during a study of T cell clones after liver transplantation. Overall study: Subjects received no induction therapy and standard immunosuppression until randomization at 12-24 months post-transplant. Draws occurred before transplant, before withdrawal, and after complete or failed withdrawal.

A note on this clone: Antigen specificity is unknown.

Profiled with immunoSEQ multiplex PCR; TCRdb holds only in-frame clones, not every one. The sample has tens of thousands of clones; 80% to 95% are singletons. Study findings and constraints: The donor-reactive repertoire was only partly measurable in a couple of subjects, lacking donor cells.

This CDR3 has 11 amino acids. Trimming shortened V by 8 bases and J by 6 bases, and 7 bases separated the two germline ends. The germline V gene encodes CDR1 MNHEY and CDR2 SVGAGI. The V and J genes are TRBV6-5 and TRBJ2-2; no definite D call. The TCR sequence derives from a human patient who received a liver transplant. The graft donor may account for some of the T cells. The sample in question was CD4+ T cells from blood, obtained nearly 26 months after liver transplant. The CDR3 DNA reads as TGTGCCAGCTCGCGCGCCGGGGAGCTGTTTTTT. Its protein is CASSRAGELFF.